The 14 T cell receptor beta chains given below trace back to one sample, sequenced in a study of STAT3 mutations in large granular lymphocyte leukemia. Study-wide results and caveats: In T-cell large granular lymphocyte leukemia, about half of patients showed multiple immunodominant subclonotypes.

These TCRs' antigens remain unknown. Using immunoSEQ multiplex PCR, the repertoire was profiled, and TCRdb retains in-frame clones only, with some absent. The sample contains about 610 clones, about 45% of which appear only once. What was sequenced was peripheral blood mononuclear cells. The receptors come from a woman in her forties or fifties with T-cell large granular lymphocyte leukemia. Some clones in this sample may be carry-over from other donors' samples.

CDR3 sequence: CASSWAGGYNEQFF. The DNA of the CDR3 is TGCGCCAGCAGCTGGGCGGGAGGTTACAATGAGCAGTTCTTC. The gene calls are TRBV5-1 and TRBJ2-1; 8 bases fit TRBD2. J lost 4 bases, V lost 3 bases, and 3 bases had no gene match. Germline V gives CDR1 SGHRS, CDR2 YFSETQ. The CDR3 has 14 amino acids.

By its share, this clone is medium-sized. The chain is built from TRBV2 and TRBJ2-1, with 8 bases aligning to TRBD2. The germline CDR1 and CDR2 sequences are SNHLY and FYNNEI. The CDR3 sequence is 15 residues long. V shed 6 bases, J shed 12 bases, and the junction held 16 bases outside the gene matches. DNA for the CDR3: TGTGCCAGCAGCGACCTAGCGGGTATGCTCGGTCGGCAGTTCTTC. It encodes CASSDLAGMLGRQFF.

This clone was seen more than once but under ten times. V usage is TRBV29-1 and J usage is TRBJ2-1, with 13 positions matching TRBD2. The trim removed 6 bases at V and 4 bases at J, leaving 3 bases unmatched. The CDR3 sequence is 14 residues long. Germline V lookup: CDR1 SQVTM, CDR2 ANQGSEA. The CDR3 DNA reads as TGCAGCGTGGGGACTAGCGGGGTTTACAATGAGCAGTTCTTC. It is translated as CSVGTSGVYNEQFF.

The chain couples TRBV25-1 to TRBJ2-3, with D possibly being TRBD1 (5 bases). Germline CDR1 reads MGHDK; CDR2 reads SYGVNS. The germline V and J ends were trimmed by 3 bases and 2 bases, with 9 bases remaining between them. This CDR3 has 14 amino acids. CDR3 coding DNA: TGTGCCAGCAGTGAGACAGCAAACACAGATACGCAGTATTTT. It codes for CASSETANTDTQYF.

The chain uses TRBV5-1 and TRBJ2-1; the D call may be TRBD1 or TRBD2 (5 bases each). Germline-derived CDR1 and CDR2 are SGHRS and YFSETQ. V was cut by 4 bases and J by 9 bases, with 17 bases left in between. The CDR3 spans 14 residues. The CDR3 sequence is CASSPRDGVGEQFF. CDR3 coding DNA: TGCGCCAGCAGCCCACGGGACGGGGTCGGTGAGCAGTTCTTC.

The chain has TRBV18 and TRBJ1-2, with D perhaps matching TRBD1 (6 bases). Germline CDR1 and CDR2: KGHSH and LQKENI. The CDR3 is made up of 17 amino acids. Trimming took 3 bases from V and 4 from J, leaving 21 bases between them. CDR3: CASSPPAQHGGFYGYTF. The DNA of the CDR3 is TGTGCCAGCTCACCTCCCGCGCAGCATGGGGGCTTCTATGGCTACACCTTC.

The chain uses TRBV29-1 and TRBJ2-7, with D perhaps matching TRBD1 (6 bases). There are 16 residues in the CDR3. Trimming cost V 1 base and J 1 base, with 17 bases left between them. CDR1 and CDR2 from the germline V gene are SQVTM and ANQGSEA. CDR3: CSVEGGDKHQSYEQYF. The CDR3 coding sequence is TGCAGCGTTGAAGGTGGGGACAAGCATCAATCCTACGAGCAGTACTTC.

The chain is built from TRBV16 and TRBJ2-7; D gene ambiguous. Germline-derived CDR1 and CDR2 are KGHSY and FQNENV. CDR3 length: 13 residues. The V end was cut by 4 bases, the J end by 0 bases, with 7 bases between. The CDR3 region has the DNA TGTGCCAGCAGCCTCCTGGCCTCCTACGAGCAGTACTTC. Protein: CASSLLASYEQYF.

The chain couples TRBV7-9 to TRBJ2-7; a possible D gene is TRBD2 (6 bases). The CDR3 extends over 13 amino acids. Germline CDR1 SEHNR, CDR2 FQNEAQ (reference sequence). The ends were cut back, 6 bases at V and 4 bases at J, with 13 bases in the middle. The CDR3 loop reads CASSFILAYEQYF. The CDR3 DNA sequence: TGTGCCAGCAGTTTCATACTAGCATACGAGCAGTACTTC.

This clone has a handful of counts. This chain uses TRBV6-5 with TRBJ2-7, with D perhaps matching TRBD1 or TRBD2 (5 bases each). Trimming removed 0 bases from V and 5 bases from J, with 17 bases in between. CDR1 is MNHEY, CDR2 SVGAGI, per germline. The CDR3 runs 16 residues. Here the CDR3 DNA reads TGTGCCAGCAGTTACTCCGGTCTCAACGGGGCCCACGAGCAGTACTTC. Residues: CASSYSGLNGAHEQYF.

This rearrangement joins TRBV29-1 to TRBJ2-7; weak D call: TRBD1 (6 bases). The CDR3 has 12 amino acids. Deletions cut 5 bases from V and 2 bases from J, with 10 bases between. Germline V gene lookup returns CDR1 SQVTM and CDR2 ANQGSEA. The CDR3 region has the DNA TGCAGCGTTTCACAGGGAACCTACGAGCAGTACTTC. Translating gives CSVSQGTYEQYF.

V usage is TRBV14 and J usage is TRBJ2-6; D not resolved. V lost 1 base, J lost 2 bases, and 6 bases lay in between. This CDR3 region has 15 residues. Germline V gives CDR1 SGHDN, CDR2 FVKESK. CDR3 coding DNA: TGTGCCAGCAGCCAAGCCCGGCCTGGGGCCAACGTCCTGACTTTC. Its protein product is CASSQARPGANVLTF. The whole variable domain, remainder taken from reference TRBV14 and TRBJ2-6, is EAGVTQFPSHSVIEKGQTVTLRCDPISGHDNLYWYRRVMGKEIKFLLHFVKESKQDESGMPNNRFLAERTGGTYSTLKVQPAELEDSGVYFCASSQARPGANVLTFGAGSRLTVL.

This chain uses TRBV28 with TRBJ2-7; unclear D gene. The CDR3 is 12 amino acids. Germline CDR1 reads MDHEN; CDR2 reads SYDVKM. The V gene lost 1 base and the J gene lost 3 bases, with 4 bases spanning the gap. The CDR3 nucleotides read TGTGCCAGCAGTTTATTGGGCTACGAGCAGTACTTC. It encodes CASSLLGYEQYF. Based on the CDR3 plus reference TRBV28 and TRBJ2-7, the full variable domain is DVKVTQSSRYLVKRTGEKVFLECVQDMDHENMFWYRQDPGLGLRLIYFSYDVKMKEKGDIPEGYSVSREKKERFSLILESASTNQTSMYLCASSLLGYEQYFGPGTRLTVT.

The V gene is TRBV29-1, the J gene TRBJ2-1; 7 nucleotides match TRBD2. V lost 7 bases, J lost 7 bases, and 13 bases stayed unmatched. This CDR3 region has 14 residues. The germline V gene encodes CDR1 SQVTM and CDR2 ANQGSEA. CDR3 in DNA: TGCAGCGCGGTCTTGGCGGGAGCAGTTAATGAGCAGTTCTTC. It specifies CSAVLAGAVNEQFF.